This T cell receptor (beta chain) was recovered during a study of blood T cell repertoires in COVID-19 (dated by TCRdb to 2018 to 2020). About the full investigation: The collaborator samples originated in the United States, Italy and Spain and spanned the acute and convalescent phases of COVID-19. The prospective study material was composed of cDNA or gDNA derived from T cells, B-cell-depleted T cells, or PBMCs. Deeply sampled blood TCRbeta repertoires from subjects exposed to, actively infected with, or recovered from COVID-19 were included in the dataset. A freely available public database, intended as a resource for researchers studying the immune response to SARS-CoV-2, is where the repertoires were released. The samples were drawn from the first 160 participants of the ongoing ImmuneRACE study and from 1,254 subjects provided by 6 global collaborators. The sample metadata nearly always contained a de-identified subject ID, COVID-19 status, age in years and sex. HLA class I and class II types, where available, came from metadata supplied by the sample provider rather than from assay-based typing.

Reading the germline V gene gives CDR1 SNHLY and CDR2 FYNNEI. The CDR3 numbers 12 residues from cysteine through phenylalanine. This entry keeps only the CDR3 DNA: 36 bases, framed from base 1. At the junction V is shortened by 7 bases and J by 10 bases; bases outside the gene matches: 7. Whole blood was collected in K2EDTA tubes by collaborating institutions according to the institutions' own protocols. Collaborator samples were shipped for TCRbeta analysis as frozen whole blood, isolated PBMCs, or DNA extracted from either sample type. TCRbeta CDR3 regions were amplified from genomic DNA by means of the immunoSEQ Assay, a bias-controlled multiplex PCR. The study's own analysis went as follows. Nucleated cell counts per sample were estimated from amplification of reference gene primers within the assay. To quantify the absolute abundance of each unique TCRbeta CDR3 rearrangement, sequence reads were collapsed and filtered. For each sample, productive Simpson clonality was calculated as the square root of Simpson's diversity index across productive rearrangements. TCRdb carries this immuneACCESS record with in-frame sequences only. Its versions omit some clonotypes, under half of them owing to an unresolved V gene in the studies checked, with the rest unexplained. D and trimming were read from the DNA, whereas the V and J calls and clone size are those reported in that table. In all, the sample holds about 200,000 clones, and around 80% of those were seen once. About 6.9% of the sample is held by the ten biggest clonotypes.

Overall results and qualifications from the work: The quantity of clinical and demographic metadata differed by source and by participant and was supplied without curation.

About this clone itself: There is no known antigen for this receptor. Base qualities are missing; no much larger clone stands one base away.

The receptor comes from a human donor with acute or convalescent COVID-19. The donor label of this sample is uncertain. This chain is built from TRBV2 and TRBJ1-2, with 9 bases matching TRBD1. Sequencing was done on a sample of peripheral blood. The DNA sequence is TGTGCCAGCAAACGGGACAGGGACGACTACACCTTC. The resulting protein is CASKRDRDDYTF.